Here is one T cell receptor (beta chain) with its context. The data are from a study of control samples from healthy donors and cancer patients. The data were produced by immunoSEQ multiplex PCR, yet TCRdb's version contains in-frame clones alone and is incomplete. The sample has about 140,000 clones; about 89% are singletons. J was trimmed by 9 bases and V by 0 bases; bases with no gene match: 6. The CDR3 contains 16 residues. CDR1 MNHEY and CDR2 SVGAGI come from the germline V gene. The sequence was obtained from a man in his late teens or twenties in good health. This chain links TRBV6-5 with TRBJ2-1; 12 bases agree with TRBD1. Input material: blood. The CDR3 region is CASSYSGGQGAREQFF. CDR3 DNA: TGTGCCAGCAGTTACTCCGGGGGACAGGGGGCGCGTGAGCAGTTCTTC.